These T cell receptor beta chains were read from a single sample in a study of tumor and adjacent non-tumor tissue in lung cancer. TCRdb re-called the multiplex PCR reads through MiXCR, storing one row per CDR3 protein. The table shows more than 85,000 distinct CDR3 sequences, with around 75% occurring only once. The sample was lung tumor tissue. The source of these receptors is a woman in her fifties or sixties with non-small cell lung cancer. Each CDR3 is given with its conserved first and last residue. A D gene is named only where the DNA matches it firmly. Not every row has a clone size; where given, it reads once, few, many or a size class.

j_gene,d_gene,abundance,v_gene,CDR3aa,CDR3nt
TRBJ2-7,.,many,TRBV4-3,CASSQDTSYEQYF,TGCGCCAGCAGCCAAGACACATCCTACGAGCAGTACTTC
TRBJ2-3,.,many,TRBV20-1,CSGRATSTDTQYF,TGCAGTGGAAGGGCTACTAGCACAGATACGCAGTATTTT
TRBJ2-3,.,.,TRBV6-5,CARSYPDSDTQYF,TGTGCCCGCAGTTACCCCGACTCAGATACCCAGTATTTT
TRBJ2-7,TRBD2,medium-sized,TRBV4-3,CASSQGTSGTYEQYF,TGCGCCAGCAGCCAAGGGACTAGCGGGACCTACGAGCAGTACTTC
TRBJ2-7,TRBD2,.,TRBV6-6,CDSSRQTGGDYEQYF,TGTGACAGCAGTCGTCAGACGGGGGGAGACTACGAGCAATACTTC
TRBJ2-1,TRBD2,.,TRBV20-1,CSAGPLGTGGDDEQFF,TGTAGTGCTGGACCCTTGGGAACGGGGGGGGACGATGAGCAGTTCTTC
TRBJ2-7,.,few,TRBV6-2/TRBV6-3,CASSYMGNGDEQYF,TGTGCCAGCAGTTATATGGGCAATGGGGACGAGCAGTACTTC
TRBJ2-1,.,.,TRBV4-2,CVSSQDPPAGARNEQFF,TGTGTCAGCAGCCAAGATCCACCCGCGGGGGCCCGGAATGAGCAGTTCTTC
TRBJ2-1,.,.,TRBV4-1,CASSLSAVNNEQFF,TGCGCCAGCAGCCTATCAGCAGTTAACAATGAGCAGTTCTTC
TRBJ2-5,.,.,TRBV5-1,CASSFRQDQETQYF,TGCGCCAGCAGCTTTAGGCAGGACCAAGAGACCCAGTACTTC
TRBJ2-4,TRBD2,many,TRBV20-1,CSPGLAGGEAKNIQYF,TGCAGTCCGGGACTAGCGGGGGGTGAGGCCAAAAACATTCAGTACTTC
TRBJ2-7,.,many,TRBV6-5,CASSSGGGGSEQYF,TGTGCCAGCAGTTCGGGGGGCGGAGGGAGCGAGCAGTACTTC
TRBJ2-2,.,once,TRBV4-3,CASSRDGRRGTGELFF,TGCGCCAGTAGCCGAGACGGTCGGCGGGGCACCGGGGAGCTGTTTTTT
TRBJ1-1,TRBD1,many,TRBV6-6,CASSTRQGNLNTEAFF,TGTGCCAGCAGCACCCGACAGGGAAACTTGAACACTGAAGCTTTCTTT
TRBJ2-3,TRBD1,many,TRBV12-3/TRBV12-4,CASTKDRAGGREPDTQYF,TGTGCCAGCACCAAGGACAGGGCGGGCGGACGGGAACCAGATACGCAGTATTTT
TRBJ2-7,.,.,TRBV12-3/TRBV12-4,CASRGGRSYEQYF,TGTGCCAGCCGTGGGGGGAGGTCCTACGAGCAGTACTTC
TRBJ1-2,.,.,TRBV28,CASRIYETDYGYTF,TGTGCCAGCAGAATTTACGAAACGGACTATGGCTACACCTTC
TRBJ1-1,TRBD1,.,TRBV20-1,CSARRQGSPMSTEAFF,TGCAGTGCTAGAAGACAGGGTTCTCCGATGAGCACTGAAGCCTTCTTT
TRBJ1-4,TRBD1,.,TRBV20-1,CRASPGQEKLFF,TGCAGAGCTAGCCCCGGACAGGAAAAATTGTTTTTT
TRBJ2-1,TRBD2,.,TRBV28,CASTAPGLAGGQTGGQFF,TGTGCCAGTACCGCCCCCGGGCTAGCGGGAGGCCAAACGGGTGGGCAGTTCTTC
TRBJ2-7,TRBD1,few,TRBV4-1,CANSQNFPGGSCEQYF,TGCGCCAACAGCCAAAATTTCCCAGGGGGTTCCTGCGAGCAGTACTTC
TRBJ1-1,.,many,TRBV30,CAWSVRGTRDTEAFF,TGTGCCTGGAGTGTAAGAGGGACTAGAGACACTGAAGCTTTCTTT